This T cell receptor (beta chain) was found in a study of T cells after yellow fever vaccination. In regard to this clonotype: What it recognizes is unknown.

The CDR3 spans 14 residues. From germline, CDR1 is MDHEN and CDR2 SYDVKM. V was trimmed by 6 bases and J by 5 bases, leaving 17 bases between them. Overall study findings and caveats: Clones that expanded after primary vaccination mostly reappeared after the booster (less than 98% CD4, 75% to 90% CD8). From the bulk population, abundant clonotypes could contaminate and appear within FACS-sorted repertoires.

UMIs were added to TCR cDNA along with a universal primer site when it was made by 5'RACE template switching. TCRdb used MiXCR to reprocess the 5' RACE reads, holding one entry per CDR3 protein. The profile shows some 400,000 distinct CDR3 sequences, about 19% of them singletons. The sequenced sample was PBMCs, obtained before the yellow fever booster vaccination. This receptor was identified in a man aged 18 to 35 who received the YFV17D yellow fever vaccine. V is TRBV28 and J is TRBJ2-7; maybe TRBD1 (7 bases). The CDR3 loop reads CASSGGGGRNEQYV. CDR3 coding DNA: TGTGCCAGCAGCGGAGGGGGCGGGCGTAACGAGCAGTACGTC.